These 31 T cell receptor beta chains came from one sample sequenced in a study of cytomegalovirus exposure and HLA in healthy donors. Researchers ran the PCR with 60 Vbeta and 13 Jbeta primers. Libraries were prepared by immunoSEQ multiplex PCR; TCRdb keeps only in-frame clonotypes and omits some of them. The data contain 150,000 to 200,000 clones, about 78% of them singletons. Material: PBMCs. Every receptor here comes from a male donor in good health and CMV-seronegative.

The chain has TRBV5-4 and TRBJ1-3, with 8 nucleotides matching TRBD1. V shed 3 bases, J shed 3 bases, and the junction held 5 bases outside the gene matches. The germline V gene has CDR1 SGHNT and CDR2 YYREEE (reference sequence). The CDR3 is made up of 15 amino acids. CDR3 sequence reads: CASSSGTGGGNTIYF. The DNA for the CDR3 is TGTGCCAGCAGCTCCGGGACAGGTGGTGGAAACACCATATATTTT.

The J gene is TRBJ1-5, the V gene TRBV2, with D possibly TRBD1 on 5 matching bases. This CDR3 has 13 amino acids. V dropped 5 bases and J dropped 6 bases, with 11 bases sitting between them. Germline V gene data show CDR1 as SNHLY and CDR2 as FYNNEI. CDR3 nucleotide sequence: TGTGCCAGCAGTCTCCAGGGATTTCAGCCCCAGCATTTT. This gives the protein CASSLQGFQPQHF.

The chain recombines TRBV5-1 with TRBJ2-3; D gene uncertain. The CDR3 loop spans 16 amino acids. The germline CDR1 and CDR2 sequences are SGHRS and YFSETQ. V was clipped by 5 bases and J by 0 bases, with 16 bases between them. The CDR3 is CASRDRRIASTDTQYF. CDR3 sequence (DNA): TGCGCCAGCAGGGATAGGAGAATCGCCAGCACAGATACGCAGTATTTT.

The genes are TRBV13 and TRBJ2-5; 7 bases map to TRBD1. CDR1 and CDR2 (germline): PRHDT, FYEKMQ (reference sequence). The CDR3 consists of 15 residues. The J segment lost 4 bases and the V segment lost 5 bases, leaving 10 bases of the junction unmatched. CDR3 sequence: CASSNLQGKRETQYF. Here the CDR3 DNA reads TGTGCCAGCAGCAACCTACAGGGGAAGAGAGAGACCCAGTACTTC.

This clone was seen only a few times. The chain recombines TRBV6-5 with TRBJ1-5; weak D call: TRBD1 (6 bases). The CDR3 contains 15 residues. The V gene lost 2 bases and the J gene lost 2 bases, with 10 bases spanning the gap. In germline, CDR1 is MNHEY, CDR2 SVGAGI. Written as DNA, the CDR3 is TGTGCCAGCAGTTACAGGGCAGGGGGCAATCAGCCCCAGCATTTT. Encoded protein: CASSYRAGGNQPQHF.

The rearrangement joins TRBV27 to TRBJ1-5; weak D call: TRBD1 (6 bases). V was trimmed by 4 bases and J by 6 bases, leaving 10 bases between them. Germline V lookup: CDR1 MNHEY, CDR2 SMNVEV (reference sequence). This CDR3 has 13 residues. CDR3 protein: CASSSQGRQPQHF. CDR3 bases: TGTGCCAGCAGTTCCCAGGGGCGTCAGCCCCAGCATTTT.

The V call is TRBV6-6, the J call TRBJ1-5, with a possible D match to TRBD1 (6 bases). With 0 bases removed from V and 5 bases from J, the gap between germline ends came to 14 bases. This CDR3 spans 16 amino acids. In germline, CDR1 is MNHNY, CDR2 SVGAGI (reference sequence). CDR3 loop: CASSYSHRAEDQPQHF. The CDR3 nucleotides are TGTGCCAGCAGTTACTCGCACAGGGCGGAGGATCAGCCCCAGCATTTT.

This clone was recorded a few times. The V gene is TRBV6-1, the J gene TRBJ2-6; tentative D call: TRBD1 (5 bases). CDR3 length equals 16 residues. V lost 2 bases and J lost 2, with 10 bases in between. Germline values: CDR1 MNHNS, CDR2 SASEGT. CDR3 amino acids: CASSEQGKAGANVLTF. CDR3 nucleotide sequence: TGTGCCAGCAGTGAACAGGGTAAAGCTGGGGCCAACGTCCTGACTTTC.

This clone appeared a single time. The J gene is TRBJ1-1, the V gene TRBV6-5, with D possibly being TRBD1 (5 bases). Trimming removed 5 bases at V and 1 base at J, with 14 bases between. This CDR3 spans 15 amino acids. The germline gives CDR1 MNHEY, CDR2 SVGAGI. The chain's CDR3 is CASSPRGVENTEAFF. The CDR3 DNA reads TGTGCCAGCAGTCCTCGGGGGGTCGAGAACACTGAAGCTTTCTTT.

The chain employs TRBV7-6 and TRBJ2-7, with 9 bases aligning to TRBD1. The trim removed 7 bases at V and 3 bases at J, leaving 10 bases unmatched. CDR3 length: 15 residues. Germline V lookup: CDR1 SGHVS, CDR2 FNYEAQ. The CDR3 DNA follows: TGTGCCAGCACCAAGGGTGGGGGACAGGGCTACGAGCAGTACTTC. As protein: CASTKGGGQGYEQYF. Full variable domain (rest looked up from reference TRBV7-6 and TRBJ2-7): GAGVSQSPRYKVTKRGQDVALRCDPISGHVSLYWYRQALGQGPEFLTYFNYEAQQDKSGLPNDRFSAERPEGSISTLTIQRTEQRDSAMYRCASTKGGGQGYEQYFGPGTRLTVT.

The table lists this clone with a count of one. V usage is TRBV5-6 and J usage is TRBJ2-1; D perhaps matches TRBD2 (5 bases). The V end was cut by 0 bases, the J end by 0 bases, with 10 bases between. The CDR3 extends over 16 amino acids. Germline-derived CDR1 and CDR2 are SGHDT and YYEEEE. Here the CDR3 DNA reads TGTGCCAGCAGCTTGGTACGAGGGAGCTCCTACAATGAGCAGTTCTTC. Translating gives CASSLVRGSSYNEQFF.

The chain combines TRBV21-1 with TRBJ2-1; the D segment call TRBD2 is taken from the table without a DNA check. TRBV21-1 is given as a pseudogene. The CDR3 has 17 amino acids. CDR3 loop: CASSKALWASVDNEQFF. The CDR3 DNA reads as TGTGCCAGCAGCAAAGCGCTTTGGGCTAGCGTTGACAATGAGCAGTTCTTC.

This clone was picked up a small number of times. The gene calls are TRBV7-9 and TRBJ1-1; unclear D gene. CDR1 and CDR2 from the germline V gene are SEHNR and FQNEAQ (reference sequence). V lost 5 bases, J lost 0 bases, and 7 bases lay in between. CDR3 length: 13 amino acids. The chain's CDR3 is CASSDWLNTEAFF. The CDR3 DNA is TGTGCCAGCAGCGACTGGCTGAACACTGAAGCTTTCTTT. Filled out from reference TRBV7-9 and TRBJ1-1, the complete variable domain reads DTGVSQNPRHKITKRGQNVTFRCDPISEHNRLYWYRQTLGQGPEFLTYFQNEAQLEKSRLLSDRFSAERPKGSFSTLEIQRTEQGDSAMYLCASSDWLNTEAFFGQGTRLTVV.

The gene calls are TRBV18 and TRBJ1-4; D remains ambiguous. The V gene's germline CDR1 is KGHSH and CDR2 LQKENI. V was pared by 2 bases and J by 10 bases, with 5 bases between. CDR3 length equals 11 residues. DNA for the CDR3: TGTGCCAGCTCACCAGGAGGAAAACTGTTTTTT. Translation gives CASSPGGKLFF.

As regards this clone: Other DNA sequences in this sample translate to the same CDR3. The chain uses TRBV7-3 and TRBJ2-1; TRBD2 matches 11 bases. CDR3 length: 16 amino acids. The junction had 3 bases not matched to a gene; V was cut back by 5 bases and J by 0 bases. Germline CDR1 and CDR2: SGHTA and FQGTGA. CDR3 sequence: CASSPSGGSSYNEQFF. The DNA for the CDR3 is TGTGCCAGCAGCCCTAGCGGGGGGAGCTCCTACAATGAGCAGTTCTTC.

In regard to this clone: Mismatch with germline at one junction end may stem from a read error. CDR3 region: CASSPDTNPYEQYF. In nucleotides, the CDR3 is TGTGCTAGCAGCCCGGACACCAACCCTTACGAGCAGTACTTC. The genes are TRBV7-7 and TRBJ2-7; D possibly corresponds to TRBD1 (5 bases). Germline V gene lookup returns CDR1 SSHAT and CDR2 FNYEAQ (reference sequence). The CDR3 sequence is 14 residues long.

This clone appeared a single time. The chain has TRBV11-2 and TRBJ2-7; no clear D gene. Trimming took 1 base from V and 2 from J, leaving 6 bases between them. CDR1 is SGHAT and CDR2 is FQNNGV in the germline V gene. CDR3 length equals 13 residues. The CDR3 coding sequence is TGTGCCAGCAGCTTAGGGCGGACCTACGAGCAGTACTTC. Amino acid sequence: CASSLGRTYEQYF.

This chain uses TRBV5-1 with TRBJ2-5; tentatively, D is TRBD2 (5 bases). This CDR3 region has 13 residues. Germline V gene sequence: CDR1 SGHRS, CDR2 YFSETQ. Trimming stripped 5 bases from V and 1 base from J, with 9 bases between. The CDR3 DNA follows: TGCGCCAGCAGGTCCGGGGTCCAAGAGACCCAGTACTTC. This translates into CASRSGVQETQYF.

This chain links TRBV9 with TRBJ1-4; D may be TRBD1 (5 bases). The CDR3 has 15 residues. Trimming shortened V by 0 bases and J by 4 bases, and 10 bases separated the two germline ends. Per germline, CDR1 SGDLS and CDR2 YYNGEE. CDR3 amino acids: CASSVGDSYNEKLFF. Here the CDR3 DNA reads TGTGCCAGCAGCGTAGGGGACTCTTATAATGAAAAACTGTTTTTT.

The chain recombines TRBV20-1 with TRBJ2-3; D not resolved. The CDR3 is 11 residues long. Germline assignment: CDR1 DFQATT and CDR2 SNEGSKA (reference sequence). CDR3 amino acids: CGRRSTDTQYF. In DNA, the CDR3 is TGCGGAAGGAGAAGCACAGATACGCAGTATTTT.

V and J are TRBV5-1 and TRBJ1-1; 9 bases align to TRBD1. Germline values: CDR1 SGHRS, CDR2 YFSETQ. The CDR3 length is 15 residues. J gave up 3 bases and V 0 bases, and 3 bases lay outside the gene matches. CDR3 in DNA: TGCGCCAGCAGCTTGGAACAGGGGGCGGACACTGAAGCTTTCTTT. Protein product: CASSLEQGADTEAFF.

The chain joins TRBV11-2 to TRBJ2-7; TRBD1 aligns across 9 bases. Per germline, CDR1 SGHAT and CDR2 FQNNGV. J was trimmed by 6 bases and V by 4 bases; bases with no gene match: 10. The CDR3 is 15 residues long. The CDR3 loop reads CASSYRPGQGSEQYF. In nucleotides, the CDR3 is TGTGCCAGCAGCTACAGGCCGGGACAGGGCTCCGAGCAGTACTTC.

The chain recombines TRBV28 with TRBJ1-1; no definite D call. This CDR3 comprises 15 residues. Trimming shortened V by 6 bases and J by 0 bases, and 14 bases separated the two germline ends. Germline values: CDR1 MDHEN, CDR2 SYDVKM. Written as DNA, the CDR3 is TGTGCCAGCAGGGACTCACTGAACATGAACACTGAAGCTTTCTTT. Amino acids: CASRDSLNMNTEAFF.

This chain connects TRBV9 to TRBJ2-1, with D perhaps TRBD1 (5 bases). Trimming removed 4 bases from V and 7 bases from J, with 15 bases in between. The CDR3 spans 14 residues. Looked up from germline, CDR1 is SGDLS and CDR2 is YYNGEE. CDR3 sequence (DNA): TGTGCCAGCAGCCCGCGGACATCGAGGAATGAGCAGTTCTTC. Its protein is CASSPRTSRNEQFF.

The gene calls are TRBV11-1 and TRBJ1-5; 8 bases fit TRBD1. V dropped 5 bases and J dropped 7; count of bases not matched to a gene: 7. Germline lookup yields CDR1 SGHAT and CDR2 FQDESV (reference sequence). The CDR3 spans 14 residues. This CDR3 reads CASSPDRGEQPQHF. As DNA, the CDR3 is TGTGCCAGCAGCCCCGACAGGGGAGAGCAGCCCCAGCATTTT.

The chain combines TRBV2 with TRBJ1-1; D is possibly TRBD1 (5 bases). Germline assignment: CDR1 SNHLY and CDR2 FYNNEI. The CDR3 contains 14 residues. V dropped 11 bases and J dropped 0 bases, with 16 bases sitting between them. CDR3: CAGSMGGLNTEAFF. The CDR3 region has the DNA TGTGCCGGATCGATGGGGGGGTTGAACACTGAAGCTTTCTTT.

The V gene is TRBV6-1, the J gene TRBJ2-7, with TRBD1 matching 8 bases. There are 13 residues in the CDR3. The V gene end was trimmed by 7 bases and the J gene end by 5 bases; junction bases not matched to a gene: 7. Germline lookup yields CDR1 MNHNS and CDR2 SASEGT. The CDR3 region has the DNA TGTGCCAGCACCCCGGACAGGGTGGACGAGCAGTACTTC. This encodes CASTPDRVDEQYF.

On this clone itself: The same CDR3 can be traced to other DNA sequences in this sample. This chain joins TRBV2 and TRBJ2-7; 7 bases align to TRBD1. The V segment lost 6 bases and the J segment 2 bases; nucleotides outside the gene matches: 7. There are 14 residues in the CDR3. Germline assignment: CDR1 SNHLY and CDR2 FYNNEI. The DNA of the CDR3 is TGTGCCAGCAGAAATGGGCAGGGGGCCTACGAGCAGTACTTC. Protein: CASRNGQGAYEQYF. Full variable domain (remainder filled in from reference TRBV2 and TRBJ2-7): EPEVTQTPSHQVTQMGQEVILRCVPISNHLYFYWYRQILGQKVEFLVSFYNNEISEKSEIFDDQFSVERPDGSNFTLKIRSTKLEDSAMYFCASRNGQGAYEQYFGPGTRLTVT.

The chain has TRBV28 and TRBJ2-2; TRBD2 matches at 8 bases. With V trimmed by 7 bases and J by 6 bases, 10 bases remained unmatched. CDR1 is MDHEN and CDR2 is SYDVKM in the germline V gene. There are 15 residues in the CDR3. The CDR3 here is CASTRGGSASGELFF. DNA for the CDR3: TGTGCCAGCACCCGGGGGGGGAGTGCCTCCGGGGAGCTGTTTTTT.

CDR3 region: CASTQGNTQYF. The CDR3 DNA reads as TGTGCCAGCACCCAGGGAAATACGCAGTATTTT. V is TRBV28 and J is TRBJ2-3; possibly TRBD1 for D (5 bases). The CDR3 consists of 11 residues. The germline CDR1 and CDR2 sequences are MDHEN and SYDVKM. V gave up 7 bases and J gave up 7 bases, with 9 bases separating them.

V is TRBV5-1 and J is TRBJ1-1; D is unclear. V gave up 0 bases and J gave up 8 bases, with 14 bases separating them. Germline V lookup: CDR1 SGHRS, CDR2 YFSETQ. CDR3 length equals 14 residues. CDR3 nucleotide sequence: TGCGCCAGCAGCTTGGGAGGACCGTCGGGGGAAGCTTTCTTT. Its protein is CASSLGGPSGEAFF.